Presented here are 18 T cell receptor beta chains from one specimen sequenced in a study of beta chain features in type 1 diabetes. Findings and caveats of the study: Type 1 diabetes patients had moderately but significantly shorter TCRB CDR3s in all four CD4+ subsets.

Antigens for these TCRs are unknown. Since all of the isolated RNA was reverse transcribed, expressed TCRB transcripts were what got sequenced. The repertoire was sequenced with immunoSEQ multiplex PCR; TCRdb's copy has only in-frame clones and lacks some. The sample has 350,000 to 450,000 clones, 10% to 15% seen once; the top ten hold approximately 0.01%. Sequencing used naive CD4+ T cells from blood. These receptors were taken from a woman in her late teens or twenties with type 1 diabetes.

The chain recombines TRBV19 with TRBJ2-7; possibly TRBD1 for D (6 bases). The CDR3 spans 12 residues. With 4 bases removed from V and 6 bases from J, the gap between germline ends came to 10 bases. CDR1 is LNHDA, CDR2 SQIVND, per germline (reference sequence). DNA of the CDR3: TGTGCCAGTAGTAGGACAGTTTCCGAGCAGTACTTC. It specifies CASSRTVSEQYF.

This chain links TRBV9 with TRBJ2-7; 7 nucleotides agree with TRBD1. The CDR3 contains 17 residues. J was trimmed by 4 bases and V by 3 bases; bases with no gene match: 16. Germline V lookup: CDR1 SGDLS, CDR2 YYNGEE. CDR3 amino acids: CASSAQSRTGFVYEQYF. CDR3 nucleotide sequence: TGTGCCAGCAGCGCTCAGTCCCGGACAGGATTCGTGTACGAGCAGTACTTC.

This chain joins TRBV1 and TRBJ2-1; the D call in the table, TRBD2, was not verified against the DNA. TRBV1 is a pseudogene segment. This CDR3 spans 19 amino acids. The CDR3 coding sequence is TGCACCAGCAGCTCGAGGACTAGCGGGGGCCGAAGCTCCTACAATGAGCAGTTCTTC. Protein: CTSSSRTSGGRSSYNEQFF.

This chain joins TRBV29-1 and TRBJ2-5, with D possibly matching TRBD1 (5 bases). CDR3 length: 12 amino acids. V shed 8 bases and J shed 5 bases, with 15 bases lying between them. Germline V gene data show CDR1 as SQVTM and CDR2 as ANQGSEA. CDR3 protein: CSLSREGETQYF. CDR3 coding DNA: TGCAGCCTCAGCAGGGAAGGGGAGACCCAGTACTTC.

This chain connects TRBV5-4 to TRBJ2-7, with D possibly TRBD1 on 5 matching bases. The CDR3 extends over 13 amino acids. CDR1 and CDR2 (germline): SGHNT, YYREEE (reference sequence). The V end was cut by 0 bases, the J end by 6 bases, with 10 bases between. CDR3 protein: CASSLVDSPEQYF. CDR3 nucleotide sequence: TGTGCCAGCAGCTTGGTAGACAGCCCCGAGCAGTACTTC.

V usage is TRBV5-4 and J usage is TRBJ2-3; 9 bases are a match to TRBD2. V was clipped by 4 bases and J by 5 bases; unmatched bases: 11. This CDR3 has 16 amino acids. The germline gives CDR1 SGHNT, CDR2 YYREEE (reference sequence). The CDR3 is CASSLPAGGHRDTQYF. CDR3 coding DNA: TGTGCCAGCAGCCTCCCGGCGGGGGGGCATAGAGATACGCAGTATTTT.

This sequence joins TRBV9 and TRBJ1-1; D remains unclear. With 3 bases removed from V and 7 bases from J, the gap between germline ends came to 16 bases. Germline V gene sequence: CDR1 SGDLS, CDR2 YYNGEE. The CDR3 has 14 amino acids. The DNA of the CDR3 is TGTGCCAGCAGCGGTCGACTCAGCGTTAATGAAGCTTTCTTT. It is translated as CASSGRLSVNEAFF.

This clone was counted a few times. This chain's CDR3 is CASSQQGAETQYF. CDR3 DNA sequence: TGCGCCAGCAGCCAGCAGGGGGCCGAGACCCAGTACTTC. The gene calls are TRBV4-3 and TRBJ2-5; 8 bases line up with TRBD1. With 3 bases clipped from V and 5 bases from J, the junction kept 2 bases outside the gene matches. The CDR3 covers 13 residues. CDR1 LGHNA and CDR2 YSLEER come from the germline V gene.

The chain employs TRBV7-2 and TRBJ2-7; 8 bases line up with TRBD2. Per the germline V gene, CDR1 is SGHTA and CDR2 is FQGNSA. The CDR3 is 16 residues long. V was pared by 1 base and J by 2 bases, with 7 bases of the junction left unmatched. The DNA of the CDR3 is TGTGCCAGCAGCTTAGACCCTAGCGGGTTAGCCTACGAGCAGTACTTC. Its translation is CASSLDPSGLAYEQYF. The whole variable domain, filled in from reference TRBV7-2 and TRBJ2-7, reads GAGVSQSPSNKVTEKGKDVELRCDPISGHTALYWYRQSLGQGLEFLIYFQGNSAPDKSGLPSDRFSAERTGGSVSTLTIQRTQQEDSAVYLCASSLDPSGLAYEQYFGPGTRLTVT.

This clone came up a few times. The genes are TRBV11-2 and TRBJ1-6; TRBD1 matches 7 bases. The CDR3 totals 14 residues. After removal of 5 bases from V and 11 bases from J, the junction contained 9 bases not matched to a gene. The germline V gene encodes CDR1 SGHAT and CDR2 FQNNGV. As DNA, the CDR3 is TGTGCCAGCAGCCGACAGGGTTTGCGTGCACCCCTCCACTTT. It codes for CASSRQGLRAPLHF.

This clone was picked up a small number of times. The chain carries TRBV4-3 and TRBJ1-5; D is ambiguous. Trimming took 1 base from V and 4 from J, leaving 20 bases between them. Germline V lookup: CDR1 LGHNA, CDR2 YSLEER. The CDR3 runs to 18 residues. CDR3 nucleotides: TGCGCCAGCAGCCAAGTAGCCCTAACTCACGATAGGAATCAGCCCCAGCATTTT. Translation gives CASSQVALTHDRNQPQHF.

The chain carries TRBV7-2 and TRBJ2-3; possibly TRBD2 for D (6 bases). This CDR3 spans 14 amino acids. The V end was cut by 4 bases, the J end by 4 bases, with 12 bases between. Germline V gives CDR1 SGHTA, CDR2 FQGNSA. The CDR3 DNA reads as TGTGCCAGCAGCTCGCTCCGGGGGTCAGATACGCAGTATTTT. Translating gives CASSSLRGSDTQYF.

This clone has only one observation. This chain links TRBV4-3 with TRBJ2-2; 7 nucleotides agree with TRBD1. This CDR3 is built from 18 residues. Germline CDR1 LGHNA, CDR2 YSLEER. V shed 0 bases, J shed 5 bases, and the junction held 12 bases outside the gene matches. CDR3 region: CASSQDQYGQVGTGELFF. CDR3 sequence (DNA): TGCGCCAGCAGCCAAGATCAGTACGGACAGGTCGGGACCGGGGAGCTGTTTTTT.

This clone has only a few counts. This rearrangement joins TRBV15 to TRBJ2-1, with 10 positions matching TRBD2. The CDR3 runs 14 residues. V was clipped by 2 bases and J by 7 bases; unmatched bases: 2. Germline CDR1 LNHNV, CDR2 YYDKDF (reference sequence). The CDR3 spells CATSRSGGANEQFF. The CDR3 nucleotides are TGTGCCACCAGCAGAAGCGGGGGGGCGAATGAGCAGTTCTTC.

This clone was detected a few times. V and J are TRBV11-3 and TRBJ2-1; D gene unclear. The CDR3 contains 12 residues. Germline V gives CDR1 SGHNT, CDR2 YENEEA. The V end lost 3 bases, the J end lost 6 bases, and 6 bases lay between the germline ends. The CDR3 sequence: CASSFNPNEQFF. DNA for the CDR3: TGTGCCAGCAGCTTTAATCCCAATGAGCAGTTCTTC.

The V and J genes are TRBV9 and TRBJ2-3; 8 positions agree with TRBD1. Trimming removed 4 bases from V and 5 bases from J; junction bases left unmatched: 3. Looked up from germline, CDR1 is SGDLS and CDR2 is YYNGEE. The CDR3 runs 13 residues. CDR3 in DNA: TGTGCCAGCAGCCCCGACAGGGGAGATACGCAGTATTTT. This encodes CASSPDRGDTQYF.

This clone was seen only a few times. V usage is TRBV5-6 and J usage is TRBJ2-7; a weak D match, TRBD1 (5 bases). The CDR3 sequence is 16 residues long. Germline V gene sequence: CDR1 SGHDT, CDR2 YYEEEE. Trimming removed 3 bases from V and 4 bases from J, with 20 bases in between. This chain's CDR3 is CASSSLTGRYRYEQYF. CDR3 in DNA: TGTGCCAGCAGCTCCCTAACAGGTCGCTATAGGTACGAGCAGTACTTC.

The V gene is TRBV28, the J gene TRBJ2-7, with D perhaps TRBD1 (5 bases). CDR1 is MDHEN and CDR2 is SYDVKM in the germline V gene. Trimming pared 2 bases from V and 0 bases from J, leaving 14 bases between. This CDR3 comprises 16 residues. The DNA for the CDR3 is TGTGCCAGCAGTTTACAGATCAGGGTCCCCTCCTACGAGCAGTACTTC. It codes for CASSLQIRVPSYEQYF.